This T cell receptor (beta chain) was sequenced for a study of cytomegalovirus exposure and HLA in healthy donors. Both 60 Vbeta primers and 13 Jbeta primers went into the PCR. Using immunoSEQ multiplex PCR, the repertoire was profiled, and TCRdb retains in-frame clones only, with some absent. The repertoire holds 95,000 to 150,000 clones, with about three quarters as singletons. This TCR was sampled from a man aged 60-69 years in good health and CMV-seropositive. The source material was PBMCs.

The CDR3 DNA reads TGCGCCAGCATCCCACGGGGAGGAGACGGGAGGGCCCGAGAGACCCAGTACTTC. It is translated as CASIPRGGDGRARETQYF. The V and J genes are TRBV10-2 and TRBJ2-5; 8 bases fit TRBD2. The CDR3 covers 18 residues. Trimming at V came to 7 bases and at J to 4 bases, leaving 20 bases not matched to a gene. Looked up from germline, CDR1 is WSHSY and CDR2 is SAAADI.